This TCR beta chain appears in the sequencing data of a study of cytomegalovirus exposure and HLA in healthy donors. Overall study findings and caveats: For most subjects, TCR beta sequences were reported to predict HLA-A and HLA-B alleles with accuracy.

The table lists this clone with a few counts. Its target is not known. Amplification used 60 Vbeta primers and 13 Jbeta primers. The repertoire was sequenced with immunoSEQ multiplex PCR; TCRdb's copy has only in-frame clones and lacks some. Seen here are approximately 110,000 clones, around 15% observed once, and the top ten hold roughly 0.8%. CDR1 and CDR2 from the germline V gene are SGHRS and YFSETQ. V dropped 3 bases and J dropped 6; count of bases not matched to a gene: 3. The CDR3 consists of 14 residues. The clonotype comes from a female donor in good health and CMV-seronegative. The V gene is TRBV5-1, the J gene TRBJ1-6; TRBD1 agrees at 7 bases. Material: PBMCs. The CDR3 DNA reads TGCGCCAGCAGCTGGGGACAGTCTAATTCACCCCTCCACTTT. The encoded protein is CASSWGQSNSPLHF. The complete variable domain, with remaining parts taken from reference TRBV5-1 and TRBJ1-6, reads KAGVTQTPRYLIKTRGQQVTLSCSPISGHRSVSWYQQTPGQGLQFLFEYFSETQRNKGNFPGRFSGRQFSNSRSEMNVSTLELGDSALYLCASSWGQSNSPLHFGNGTRLTVT.